The next 18 T cell receptor beta chains were all read from a single sample in a study of OX40 agonist ivuxolimab in advanced cancers. Repertoires were generated with immunoSEQ multiplex PCR, while TCRdb's copy carries only in-frame clones and drops some. The table shows about 73,000 clones, with roughly 90% occurring only once. The input for sequencing was CD4+ or CD8+ T cells sorted from blood, taken in a trial of the OX40 agonist ivuxolimab. The receptors come from an adult with an advanced solid tumor such as melanoma, head and neck, liver or kidney cancer.

The rearrangement links TRBV5-1 to TRBJ2-5; 7 nucleotides line up with TRBD1. The CDR3 is made up of 14 amino acids. CDR1 SGHRS and CDR2 YFSETQ come from the germline V gene. Trimming took 1 base from V and 3 from J; bases not matched to a gene: 3. CDR3: CASSLFGTEETQYF. The CDR3 DNA reads TGCGCCAGCAGCTTGTTCGGGACAGAAGAGACCCAGTACTTC. The whole variable domain, filled in from reference TRBV5-1 and TRBJ2-5, reads KAGVTQTPRYLIKTRGQQVTLSCSPISGHRSVSWYQQTPGQGLQFLFEYFSETQRNKGNFPGRFSGRQFSNSRSEMNVSTLELGDSALYLCASSLFGTEETQYFGPGTRLLVL.

The chain is built from TRBV11-2 and TRBJ1-1; D is uncertain. V was clipped by 5 bases and J by 3 bases, with 7 bases between them. This CDR3 comprises 12 residues. The germline V gene has CDR1 SGHAT and CDR2 FQNNGV. The CDR3 region is CASSLHYTEAFF. CDR3 DNA: TGTGCCAGCAGCCTCCATTACACTGAAGCTTTCTTT.

The chain recombines TRBV18 with TRBJ1-1, with TRBD1 as a possible D gene (5 bases). This CDR3 has 14 amino acids. From germline, CDR1 is KGHSH and CDR2 LQKENI. The V gene lost 2 bases and the J gene lost 5 bases, with 12 bases spanning the gap. CDR3 in amino acids: CASSPGGAETEAFF. The CDR3 nucleotides are TGTGCCAGCTCACCAGGAGGGGCTGAGACTGAAGCTTTCTTT.

The rearrangement joins TRBV28 to TRBJ2-1; 8 nucleotides match TRBD2. Germline CDR1 and CDR2: MDHEN and SYDVKM. The V segment lost 7 bases and the J segment 8 bases; nucleotides outside the gene matches: 13. The CDR3 sequence is 15 residues long. CDR3 in amino acids: CASNSLAGGYYEQFF. The CDR3 DNA follows: TGTGCCAGCAACTCGCTAGCGGGCGGTTACTATGAGCAGTTCTTC.

The chain recombines TRBV23-1 with TRBJ2-6; D unclear. TRBV23-1 is an open reading frame, and its role is uncertain. The CDR3 loop spans 18 amino acids. The V end lost 5 bases, the J end lost 4 bases, and 21 bases lay between the germline ends. The DNA for the CDR3 is TGCGCCAGCAGTGGAAAGAAGTCAGGACCGGGCGGGGCCAACGTCCTGACTTTC. This translates into CASSGKKSGPGGANVLTF.

V and J are TRBV7-2 and TRBJ2-3; D is undetermined. Looked up from germline, CDR1 is SGHTA and CDR2 is FQGNSA. CDR3 length: 13 amino acids. V was clipped by 3 bases and J by 0 bases, with 4 bases between them. This CDR3 reads CASSFLSTDTQYF. The CDR3 nucleotides are TGTGCCAGCAGCTTTTTGAGCACAGATACGCAGTATTTT. The entire variable domain, with the rest obtained from reference TRBV7-2 and TRBJ2-3, is as follows: GAGVSQSPSNKVTEKGKDVELRCDPISGHTALYWYRQSLGQGLEFLIYFQGNSAPDKSGLPSDRFSAERTGGSVSTLTIQRTQQEDSAVYLCASSFLSTDTQYFGPGTRLTVL.

The chain uses TRBV7-2 and TRBJ1-5; TRBD1 matches at 8 bases. The V and J ends lost 2 bases and 2 bases, in that order; junction bases with no gene match: 8. The CDR3 contains 17 residues. Germline lookup yields CDR1 SGHTA and CDR2 FQGNSA. Here the CDR3 reads CASSLIFDRGGNQPQHF. The CDR3 DNA follows: TGTGCCAGCAGCTTAATTTTCGACAGGGGAGGCAATCAGCCCCAGCATTTT.

In its sample, this clone was seen once. V is TRBV2 and J is TRBJ1-5, with TRBD1 as a possible D gene (6 bases). Germline-derived CDR1 and CDR2 are SNHLY and FYNNEI. Trimming stripped 4 bases from V and 4 bases from J, with 11 bases between. CDR3 size: 14 residues. The CDR3 DNA is TGTGCCAGCAGTGGACAGGTTGATAATCAGCCCCAGCATTTT. Translation: CASSGQVDNQPQHF.

The chain has TRBV21-1 and TRBJ2-7; TRBD2 is the table's D call and was not checked against the DNA. TRBV21-1 is flagged as a pseudogene. This CDR3 comprises 15 residues. CDR3 in amino acids: CASSKFREYSYEQYF. CDR3 nucleotides: TGTGCCAGCAGCAAATTTCGGGAATACAGCTACGAGCAGTACTTC.

Here the CDR3 DNA reads TGTGCCAGCTCAAAGGACGTAAGCTCTGGAAACACCATATATTTT. Amino acid sequence: CASSKDVSSGNTIYF. The rearrangement uses TRBV18 and TRBJ1-3; D remains unclear. V was pared by 5 bases and J by 0 bases, with 11 bases between. This CDR3 spans 15 amino acids. CDR1 KGHSH and CDR2 LQKENI come from the germline V gene.

This clone was seen only once. The rearrangement joins TRBV18 to TRBJ2-2; TRBD2 might be the D (5 bases). The V end was cut by 2 bases, the J end by 0 bases, with 7 bases between. The CDR3 is 15 amino acids. Germline V gene data show CDR1 as KGHSH and CDR2 as LQKENI. The CDR3 nucleotides read TGTGCCAGCTCACCAAGGGAGTCGAACACCGGGGAGCTGTTTTTT. The encoded protein is CASSPRESNTGELFF.

The CDR3 is CASSEGLKSVSGNTIYF. DNA of the CDR3: TGTGCCAGCAGTGAGGGACTTAAATCGGTCTCTGGAAACACCATATATTTT. The chain combines TRBV25-1 with TRBJ1-3; maybe TRBD1 (5 bases). Trimming stripped 3 bases from V and 0 bases from J, with 15 bases between. The germline V gene has CDR1 MGHDK and CDR2 SYGVNS. The CDR3 extends over 17 amino acids.

V usage is TRBV27 and J usage is TRBJ2-3; 9 nucleotides match TRBD1. V dropped 6 bases and J dropped 2; count of bases not matched to a gene: 15. The length of the CDR3 is 18 residues. The germline V gene has CDR1 MNHEY and CDR2 SMNVEV (reference sequence). Here the CDR3 reads CASSPLFLQGALTDTQYF. The CDR3 DNA follows: TGTGCCAGCAGCCCCCTTTTTTTACAGGGGGCTCTCACAGATACGCAGTATTTT.

The chain has TRBV19 and TRBJ2-5; tentative D call: TRBD2 (6 bases). Germline lookup yields CDR1 LNHDA and CDR2 SQIVND (reference sequence). The CDR3 has 14 amino acids. V dropped 5 bases and J dropped 3 bases, with 13 bases sitting between them. The CDR3 spells CASSSVGGKETQYF. CDR3 DNA sequence: TGTGCCAGTAGTTCGGTGGGGGGAAAAGAGACCCAGTACTTC.

V is TRBV5-1 and J is TRBJ2-2; 14 nucleotides line up with TRBD2. J lost 4 bases, V lost 4 bases, and 3 bases had no gene match. CDR1 SGHRS and CDR2 YFSETQ come from the germline V gene. The CDR3 extends over 16 amino acids. The CDR3 loop is CASSQGTSGSTGELFF. The CDR3 coding sequence is TGCGCCAGCAGCCAGGGGACTAGCGGGAGCACCGGGGAGCTGTTTTTT.

The V and J genes are TRBV10-3 and TRBJ2-2; a possible D gene is TRBD2 (6 bases). V shed 10 bases and J shed 4 bases, with 10 bases lying between them. This CDR3 has 12 amino acids. CDR1 is ENHRY and CDR2 is SYGVKD in the germline V gene. In DNA, the CDR3 is TGTGCCACTCTAGCGTCCACCGGGGAGCTGTTTTTT. It encodes CATLASTGELFF.

The chain combines TRBV5-5 with TRBJ2-5; D uncertain. Germline V lookup: CDR1 SGHKS, CDR2 YYEKEE (reference sequence). The CDR3 has 15 residues. V gave up 4 bases and J gave up 1 base, with 14 bases separating them. The CDR3 bases are TGTGCCAGCAGCGCCCGACGTCCGCTCCAAGAGACCCAGTACTTC. Its translation: CASSARRPLQETQYF.

The genes are TRBV28 and TRBJ2-7; maybe TRBD1 (6 bases). Germline V gene sequence: CDR1 MDHEN, CDR2 SYDVKM. The CDR3 extends over 12 amino acids. V was shortened by 10 bases and J by 4 bases, with 14 bases between the two germline ends. For the CDR3, the DNA is TGTGCCACCTCGGGACACCTATACGAGCAGTACTTC. Translating gives CATSGHLYEQYF.